The 32 T cell receptor beta chains in this list originate from one sample, sequenced in a study of shared clonotypes between healthy human individuals. Some clones are missing from TCRdb's copy, which holds only in-frame ones; the method was immunoSEQ multiplex PCR. This sample has roughly 2.6 million clones, with approximately 94% found just once. Sequencing used naive CD4+ T cells sorted from blood. Documented subset: CD45RA+ positively selected. The receptors come from a man between 18 and 29 years old in good health.

The chain combines TRBV28 with TRBJ1-4; 7 bases map to TRBD1. V was clipped by 8 bases and J by 3 bases; unmatched bases: 6. The CDR3 is 14 amino acids. Per the germline V gene, CDR1 is MDHEN and CDR2 is SYDVKM. DNA for the CDR3: TGTGCCAGCGCAATAGGGGGCGCTAATGAAAAACTGTTTTTT. The encoded protein is CASAIGGANEKLFF.

J is TRBJ2-5 and V is TRBV11-2, with TRBD1 matching over 7 bases. Germline CDR1 is SGHAT and CDR2 is FQNNGV. The CDR3 extends over 14 amino acids. V shed 5 bases, J shed 5 bases, and the junction held 8 bases outside the gene matches. CDR3 coding DNA: TGTGCCAGCAGCCCGTACAGGGGCTCGGAGACCCAGTACTTC. It is translated as CASSPYRGSETQYF.

The chain is built from TRBV7-9 and TRBJ2-7; tentative D call: TRBD1 (6 bases). Trimming removed 5 bases from V and 6 bases from J, with 11 bases in between. The germline gives CDR1 SEHNR, CDR2 FQNEAQ (reference sequence). There are 12 residues in the CDR3. CDR3 loop: CASSQQGTEQYF. The CDR3 bases are TGTGCCAGCAGCCAACAGGGAACCGAGCAGTACTTC. The variable domain in full, completed from reference TRBV7-9 and TRBJ2-7, reads DTGVSQNPRHKITKRGQNVTFRCDPISEHNRLYWYRQTLGQGPEFLTYFQNEAQLEKSRLLSDRFSAERPKGSFSTLEIQRTEQGDSAMYLCASSQQGTEQYFGPGTRLTVT.

V usage is TRBV5-8 and J usage is TRBJ2-2, with 9 bases that match TRBD2. This CDR3 comprises 19 residues. Germline CDR1 SGHTS, CDR2 YDEGEE. The V segment lost 1 base and the J segment 2 bases; nucleotides outside the gene matches: 12. The CDR3 is CASSLMARLAGINTGELFF. The CDR3 DNA sequence: TGTGCCAGCAGCTTGATGGCCCGGCTAGCGGGGATAAACACCGGGGAGCTGTTTTTT.

For this clone: The same CDR3 also results from other DNA sequences found in this sample. The rearrangement joins TRBV11-2 to TRBJ2-3; D not resolved. Per germline, CDR1 SGHAT and CDR2 FQNNGV. V was shortened by 3 bases and J by 1 base, with 8 bases between the two germline ends. CDR3 length: 14 residues. In DNA, the CDR3 is TGTGCCAGCAGCTTGGGCTTGGGCACAGATACGCAGTATTTT. As protein: CASSLGLGTDTQYF.

This chain uses TRBV10-1 with TRBJ2-6; 7 bases are a match to TRBD1. The CDR3 length is 16 residues. V lost 3 bases, J lost 0 bases, and 2 bases stayed unmatched. The germline gives CDR1 WNHNN, CDR2 SYGVQD (reference sequence). The DNA for the CDR3 is TGCGCCAGCAGTGAAGGGACAGACTCTGGGGCCAACGTCCTGACTTTC. Translated, it gives CASSEGTDSGANVLTF.

Remarks on this clone: Other DNA sequences in this specimen translate into the identical CDR3. The chain employs TRBV5-1 and TRBJ2-5; D is undetermined. V dropped 2 bases and J dropped 2 bases, with 10 bases sitting between them. This CDR3 spans 14 amino acids. The V gene's germline CDR1 is SGHRS and CDR2 YFSETQ. This CDR3 reads CASSFGQRQETQYF. Here the CDR3 DNA reads TGCGCCAGCAGCTTCGGGCAGAGGCAAGAGACCCAGTACTTC.

The genes are TRBV2 and TRBJ2-1; 10 nucleotides line up with TRBD2. The V gene end was trimmed by 10 bases and the J gene end by 9 bases; junction bases not matched to a gene: 12. Germline V gene sequence: CDR1 SNHLY, CDR2 FYNNEI. This CDR3 is 14 amino acids long. In DNA, the CDR3 is TGTGCCACCGCTCCCACTAGCGGGGAGACTGAGCAGTTCTTC. This encodes CATAPTSGETEQFF.

CDR3 amino acids: CASSGGPLGAYEQYF. CDR3 DNA sequence: TGTGCCAGCAGTGGGGGGCCTTTGGGGGCCTACGAGCAGTACTTC. This rearrangement joins TRBV6-1 to TRBJ2-7; possibly TRBD1 for D (6 bases). The CDR3 has 15 residues. Germline V gene lookup returns CDR1 MNHNS and CDR2 SASEGT. With 4 bases removed from V and 2 bases from J, the gap between germline ends came to 15 bases.

A single count supports this clone. This sequence joins TRBV6-1 and TRBJ2-5; 9 nucleotides line up with TRBD1. The DNA end lines up better with TRBJ2-7; the J call may be wrong. The CDR3 is 15 amino acids. In germline, CDR1 is MNHNS, CDR2 SASEGT. The CDR3 DNA reads as TGTGCCAGCAGTGGACTCCGGGACAGGGCCTACGAGCAGTACTTC. Residues: CASSGLRDRAYEQYF.

Only one count was recorded for this clone. The chain employs TRBV7-2 and TRBJ2-3; D could derive from TRBD1 or TRBD2 (6 bases each). Germline loops: CDR1 SGHTA, CDR2 FQGNSA. CDR3 length: 14 amino acids. Trimming removed 1 base from V and 6 bases from J, with 11 bases in between. The CDR3 DNA sequence: TGTGCCAGCAGCTTAGGGGGGGCTTGGGATACGCAGTATTTT. It yields the protein CASSLGGAWDTQYF.

The gene calls are TRBV9 and TRBJ1-6, with 8 bases matching TRBD1. The CDR3 totals 17 residues. Per the germline V gene, CDR1 is SGDLS and CDR2 is YYNGEE. Trimming took 0 bases from V and 3 from J; bases not matched to a gene: 5. CDR3: CASSVAGGTGYNSPLHF. CDR3 bases: TGTGCCAGCAGCGTAGCTGGGGGGACAGGCTATAATTCACCCCTCCACTTT. The variable domain in full, completed from reference TRBV9 and TRBJ1-6, reads DSGVTQTPKHLITATGQRVTLRCSPRSGDLSVYWYQQSLDQGLQFLIQYYNGEERAKGNILERFSAQQFPDLHSELNLSSLELGDSALYFCASSVAGGTGYNSPLHFGNGTRLTVT.

This chain joins TRBV5-8 and TRBJ1-1; TRBD1 might be the D (5 bases). This CDR3 contains 14 residues. The V gene's germline CDR1 is SGHTS and CDR2 YDEGEE. V lost 5 bases, J lost 1 base, and 12 bases lay in between. In DNA, the CDR3 is TGTGCCAGCAGACTTGGACAAAAGAACACTGAAGCTTTCTTT. Translated, it gives CASRLGQKNTEAFF.

Details on this clone: Other DNA variants within this sample encode the same CDR3. The genes are TRBV15 and TRBJ2-1; D is uncertain. CDR1 is LNHNV, CDR2 YYDKDF, per germline (reference sequence). The CDR3 has 15 residues. V was trimmed by 0 bases and J by 4 bases, leaving 10 bases between them. The DNA of the CDR3 is TGTGCCACCAGCAGAGATCGTGGCACATACAATGAGCAGTTCTTC. It codes for CATSRDRGTYNEQFF.

This clone was detected only once. The rearrangement joins TRBV7-9 to TRBJ2-7; possibly TRBD1 for D (5 bases). This CDR3 has 14 residues. V dropped 5 bases and J dropped 5 bases, with 16 bases sitting between them. Germline V lookup: CDR1 SEHNR, CDR2 FQNEAQ (reference sequence). The CDR3, as DNA: TGTGCCAGCAGCGCGGCCTGGGGCCCGGACGAGCAGTACTTC. Amino acids: CASSAAWGPDEQYF.

V usage is TRBV4-3 and J usage is TRBJ2-2, with no clear D. Germline V gene lookup returns CDR1 LGHNA and CDR2 YSLEER. The CDR3 has 14 amino acids. V dropped 0 bases and J dropped 4 bases, with 6 bases sitting between them. The CDR3 DNA reads TGCGCCAGCAGCCAAGATGTCAGCACCGGGGAGCTGTTTTTT. Protein sequence: CASSQDVSTGELFF.

The J gene is TRBJ2-4, the V gene TRBV30, with 11 bases that match TRBD2. Per germline, CDR1 GTSNPN and CDR2 SVGIG (reference sequence). The J segment lost 7 bases and the V segment lost 5 bases, leaving 10 bases of the junction unmatched. The CDR3 has 15 residues. The CDR3 coding sequence is TGTGCCTGGGGTAGCGGGAGGGCCGGTAGGAACATTCAGTACTTC. It translates to CAWGSGRAGRNIQYF.

The V gene is TRBV5-1, the J gene TRBJ2-2; 12 bases line up with TRBD2. The trim removed 3 bases at V and 6 bases at J, leaving 6 bases unmatched. This CDR3 is built from 16 residues. Germline lookup yields CDR1 SGHRS and CDR2 YFSETQ. The DNA for the CDR3 is TGCGCCAGCAGCTGGGAACCTAGCGGGGGGGCCGGGGAGCTGTTTTTT. Encoded protein: CASSWEPSGGAGELFF.

This chain connects TRBV6-5 to TRBJ2-3, with 8 nucleotides matching TRBD2. V was clipped by 4 bases and J by 0 bases; unmatched bases: 6. The CDR3 totals 16 residues. Germline lookup yields CDR1 MNHEY and CDR2 SVGAGI. The DNA for the CDR3 is TGTGCCAGCAGTTCCCGCGGGGGGCCCAGCACAGATACGCAGTATTTT. It codes for CASSSRGGPSTDTQYF.

V usage is TRBV12-5 and J usage is TRBJ2-5; D is undetermined. The germline V gene encodes CDR1 LGHNT and CDR2 FRNRAP. Trimming removed 5 bases at V and 0 bases at J, with 13 bases between. CDR3 length equals 15 residues. In DNA, the CDR3 is TGTGCTAGTGGTCCCGGACCTATGTACCAAGAGACCCAGTACTTC. Translating gives CASGPGPMYQETQYF.

This rearrangement joins TRBV7-2 to TRBJ1-5, with 7 bases lining up with TRBD1. Per the germline V gene, CDR1 is SGHTA and CDR2 is FQGNSA. V shed 4 bases, J shed 7 bases, and the junction held 4 bases outside the gene matches. The CDR3 runs 13 residues. The CDR3 region is CASSYRGEQPQHF. CDR3 in DNA: TGTGCCAGCAGCTACAGGGGAGAACAGCCCCAGCATTTT.

This chain links TRBV7-3 with TRBJ2-1; TRBD2 matches 10 bases. Germline CDR1 and CDR2: SGHTA and FQGTGA. V trimming: 6 bases; J trimming: 4 bases; junction bases outside the gene matches: 9. The length of the CDR3 is 16 residues. The CDR3 sequence is CASSLSGGAAYNEQFF. In nucleotides, the CDR3 is TGTGCCAGCAGTTTGAGCGGGGGGGCCGCATACAATGAGCAGTTCTTC.

The CDR3 bases are TGTGCCAGCAGCACAGAGAAGCGGGGGAAAGCCCCCATTCCGCAGTATTTT. Protein product: CASSTEKRGKAPIPQYF. This chain links TRBV7-2 with TRBJ2-3, with 8 bases matching TRBD2. This CDR3 contains 17 residues. Germline CDR1 is SGHTA and CDR2 is FQGNSA. V shed 5 bases and J 10 bases; nucleotides not matched to a gene: 20.

The chain is built from TRBV11-2 and TRBJ1-1; D gene uncertain. There are 14 residues in the CDR3. The ends were cut back, 5 bases at V and 1 base at J, with 11 bases in the middle. Germline CDR1 and CDR2: SGHAT and FQNNGV. CDR3 region: CASSVVGGNTEAFF. DNA for the CDR3: TGTGCCAGCAGCGTAGTGGGCGGGAACACTGAAGCTTTCTTT.

This chain connects TRBV29-1 to TRBJ1-1; D perhaps matches TRBD1 (6 bases). Germline V CDR1 and CDR2: SQVTM, ANQGSEA. Trimming removed 3 bases at V and 0 bases at J, with 20 bases between. This CDR3 contains 17 residues. In DNA, the CDR3 is TGCAGCGTTGACCCCTTTGTCAGGGGCGCGGTGAACACTGAAGCTTTCTTT. As protein: CSVDPFVRGAVNTEAFF.

The chain links TRBV7-9 to TRBJ2-7; no reliable D call. The CDR3 runs 11 residues. V lost 1 base and J 6 bases, leaving 4 bases between the germline ends. Germline V gene data show CDR1 as SEHNR and CDR2 as FQNEAQ (reference sequence). CDR3 amino acids: CASSLESEQYF. CDR3 coding DNA: TGTGCCAGCAGCTTAGAATCCGAGCAGTACTTC.

The chain joins TRBV28 to TRBJ2-5; tentatively, D is TRBD1 (5 bases). The J call could be wrong; TRBJ2-7 is a better fit for the DNA end. Germline loops: CDR1 MDHEN, CDR2 SYDVKM. CDR3 length equals 13 residues. The CDR3, as DNA: TGTGCCAGCAGTTTAGACAGCCGCTACGAGCAGTACTTC. This codes for CASSLDSRYEQYF.

CDR3: CASLGTYNEQFF. CDR3 coding DNA: TGTGCCAGCCTCGGGACCTACAATGAGCAGTTCTTC. The chain couples TRBV6-6 to TRBJ2-1; D is possibly TRBD2 (5 bases). Trimming took 8 bases from V and 2 from J, leaving 7 bases between them. The length of the CDR3 is 12 residues. The germline V gene encodes CDR1 MNHNY and CDR2 SVGAGI (reference sequence).

The rearrangement links TRBV19 to TRBJ1-2; 7 bases map to TRBD1. The CDR3 spans 13 residues. Germline loops: CDR1 LNHDA, CDR2 SQIVND (reference sequence). The V gene end was trimmed by 5 bases and the J gene end by 7 bases; junction bases not matched to a gene: 7. As DNA, the CDR3 is TGTGCCAGTAGTCCCCGAGGGACAGTTGGCTACACCTTC. This gives the protein CASSPRGTVGYTF.

The V gene is TRBV6-6, the J gene TRBJ2-3, with D possibly being TRBD1 (6 bases). V shed 8 bases and J shed 0 bases, with 9 bases lying between them. Germline V gives CDR1 MNHNY, CDR2 SVGAGI (reference sequence). This CDR3 comprises 13 residues. The CDR3 is CASVDRSTDTQYF. In DNA form, the CDR3 reads TGTGCCAGCGTCGACAGGAGCACAGATACGCAGTATTTT.

The V gene is TRBV27, the J gene TRBJ1-1; D perhaps matches TRBD1 (6 bases). This CDR3 region has 15 residues. Trimming took off 2 bases at V and 0 bases at J, with 10 bases between the two ends. Germline V CDR1 and CDR2: MNHEY, SMNVEV (reference sequence). CDR3 nucleotide sequence: TGTGCCAGCAGTTTACAATCAGGGGTGAACACTGAAGCTTTCTTT. As protein: CASSLQSGVNTEAFF.

In DNA form, the CDR3 reads TGTGCCAGCAGTTACTCGTTAACTGGCGGCGGCTACACCTTC. This codes for CASSYSLTGGGYTF. This chain connects TRBV6-5 to TRBJ1-2, with D uncertain. The germline CDR1 and CDR2 sequences are MNHEY and SVGAGI. V shed 0 bases and J shed 8 bases, with 13 bases lying between them. This CDR3 spans 14 amino acids.